Listed below are T cell receptor beta chains from one sample, sequenced in a study of graft-versus-host responses after intestinal transplantation. For these TCRs, the target antigens are not known. Sequencing used immunoSEQ multiplex PCR; TCRdb keeps in-frame clones, though not all of them. The repertoire holds 85,000 to 130,000 clones, roughly nine tenths seen once, with over 0.8% in the top ten. Sample: unstimulated CD4+ T cells sorted from spleen or lymph node cells, taken before intestinal transplant. The source of these receptors is a human donor who received an intestinal transplant. Both conserved end residues are part of each CDR3. The D gene is left open where the match is weak. Size tells how often a clone was seen (once, few, many) or the class of an expanded clone, and some rows leave it out.

TRBJ2-3,.,.,TRBV5-1,CASSSGRGQDTQYF,TGCGCCAGCAGCTCTGGCAGGGGTCAGGATACGCAGTATTTT
TRBJ1-6,.,.,TRBV30,CAWSVEGHYNSPLHF,TGTGCCTGGAGTGTCGAGGGCCACTATAATTCACCCCTCCACTTT
TRBJ2-5,TRBD2,.,TRBV2,CAGRLAGEETQYF,TGTGCCGGAAGACTAGCGGGAGAAGAGACCCAGTACTTC
TRBJ2-2,.,.,TRBV18,CASSPRGPTNTGELFF,TGTGCCAGCTCACCCCGGGGGCCTACGAACACCGGGGAGCTGTTTTTT
TRBJ1-1,TRBD1,.,TRBV11-1,CASSQDRDLGAFF,TGTGCCAGCAGCCAAGACAGGGATCTAGGAGCTTTCTTT
TRBJ2-7,.,.,TRBV11-2,CASSLGPGTSYEQYF,TGTGCCAGCAGCTTAGGCCCGGGGACCTCCTACGAGCAGTACTTC
TRBJ2-1,.,.,TRBV5-4,CASSLGGGTYNEQFF,TGTGCCAGCAGCTTAGGGGGGGGGACTTACAATGAGCAGTTCTTC
TRBJ1-2,TRBD1,once,TRBV5-1,CASSSTGGIRGYTF,TGCGCCAGCAGCTCAACAGGGGGCATTAGAGGCTACACCTTC
TRBJ2-3,TRBD2,.,TRBV29-1,CSVERLAGADTQYF,TGCAGCGTTGAACGGCTAGCGGGGGCAGATACGCAGTATTTT
TRBJ2-5,TRBD2,.,TRBV4-1,CASSRRVGTSGTPDTQYF,TGCGCCAGCAGCCGCCGAGTGGGCACTAGCGGGACGCCCGATACCCAGTACTTC
TRBJ2-3,TRBD1,once,TRBV28,CAIGDSQTDTQYF,TGTGCCATCGGGGACAGCCAAACAGATACGCAGTATTTT
TRBJ2-1,.,.,TRBV11-2,CASSLGPTSGEQFF,TGTGCCAGCAGCTTGGGACCCACTAGTGGTGAGCAGTTCTTC
TRBJ2-3,.,.,TRBV7-9,CASSPGGYTDTQYF,TGTGCCAGCAGCCCAGGGGGGTACACAGATACGCAGTATTTT
TRBJ2-4,.,.,TRBV11-2,CASSLGPLDIQYF,TGTGCCAGCAGCTTAGGACCCTTAGACATTCAGTACTTC
TRBJ1-6,.,.,TRBV7-3,CASSYGYNSPLHF,TGTGCCAGCAGCTACGGGTATAATTCACCCCTCCACTTT
TRBJ1-3,.,.,TRBV7-9,CASSLVEAGNTIYF,TGTGCCAGCAGCTTAGTCGAAGCTGGAAACACCATATATTTT
TRBJ2-5,TRBD2,.,TRBV6-5,CASSKLADQETQYF,TGTGCCAGCAGTAAACTAGCGGACCAAGAGACCCAGTACTTC
TRBJ2-6,.,once,TRBV28,CASGRFSGANVLTF,TGTGCCAGCGGCCGATTCTCTGGGGCCAACGTCCTGACTTTC
TRBJ2-3,TRBD1,once,TRBV7-3,CASSFGTGATDTQYF,TGTGCCAGCAGCTTTGGGACAGGGGCCACAGATACGCAGTATTTT
TRBJ2-4,.,few,TRBV7-3,CASSLRSTSKNIQYF,TGTGCCAGCAGCTTAAGATCCACGTCCAAAAACATTCAGTACTTC
TRBJ1-6,.,.,TRBV7-2,CASSLSRGIRGSPLHF,TGTGCCAGCAGCTTAAGTCGGGGGATTCGGGGTTCACCCCTCCACTTT
TRBJ2-7,.,.,TRBV19,CASSIRGQRNEQYF,TGTGCCAGTAGTATCCGTGGACAGCGGAACGAGCAGTACTTC
TRBJ1-1,.,.,TRBV5-1,CASSLVRGNTEAFF,TGCGCCAGCAGCTTAGTCCGTGGTAACACTGAAGCTTTCTTT
TRBJ2-2,TRBD2,once,TRBV7-3,CASSLIPTSGRGAGELFF,TGTGCCAGCAGCTTAATCCCGACTAGCGGGAGGGGCGCCGGGGAGCTGTTTTTT
TRBJ1-1,.,once,TRBV15,CATSRGGRGAFF,TGTGCCACCAGCAGGGGGGGGAGGGGTGCTTTCTTT
TRBJ1-2,.,.,TRBV28,CAVPSLNLGYTF,TGTGCCGTCCCTAGCTTAAACTTAGGCTACACCTTC
TRBJ2-7,.,.,TRBV5-1,CASSSQGSYEQYF,TGCGCCAGCAGCTCTCAGGGTTCCTACGAGCAGTACTTC
TRBJ2-7,TRBD1,.,TRBV7-9,CASSSWDRISYEQYF,TGTGCCAGCAGCTCCTGGGACAGGATCTCCTACGAGCAGTACTTC
TRBJ2-7,.,.,TRBV6-6,CASRGSEGYEQYF,TGTGCCAGCCGGGGGTCCGAAGGATACGAGCAGTACTTC
TRBJ1-4,.,.,TRBV5-1,CASSSDRGNEKLFF,TGCGCCAGCAGCTCGGACCGGGGGAATGAAAAACTGTTTTTT
TRBJ1-1,TRBD1,.,TRBV12-5,CASAPDRGRGTEAFF,TGTGCTAGTGCCCCTGACAGGGGGCGAGGGACTGAAGCTTTCTTT
TRBJ2-7,.,.,TRBV4-2,CASSLREGDYYEQYF,TGTGCCAGCAGCCTCCGCGAGGGAGATTACTACGAGCAGTACTTC
TRBJ1-2,.,once,TRBV2,CASRGGGYGYTF,TGTGCCAGCCGGGGGGGTGGCTATGGCTACACCTTC
TRBJ1-3,.,.,TRBV5-4,CASSLNLQGGGNTIYF,TGTGCCAGCAGCTTGAATTTACAGGGCGGAGGAAACACCATATATTTT
TRBJ2-7,.,.,TRBV10-3,CAIGGTAYEQYF,TGTGCCATCGGTGGTACAGCCTACGAGCAGTACTTC
TRBJ1-3,.,.,TRBV6-5,CASSQGGGWDTIYF,TGTGCCAGCAGTCAAGGCGGCGGCTGGGACACCATATATTTT
TRBJ1-2,.,.,TRBV18,CASSPNSSVAADGYTF,TGTGCCAGCTCACCGAATTCCTCCGTGGCCGCCGATGGCTACACCTTC
TRBJ1-6,TRBD1,.,TRBV9,CASSVEGQGSSPLHF,TGTGCCAGCAGCGTAGAAGGACAGGGGAGTTCACCCCTCCACTTT
TRBJ2-1,.,.,TRBV6-5,CASSGRVGEQFF,TGTGCCAGCAGTGGCAGGGTTGGTGAGCAGTTCTTC
TRBJ2-5,.,few,TRBV2,CASSRTPGETQYF,TGTGCCAGCAGTCGGACCCCAGGCGAGACCCAGTACTTC
TRBJ2-1,TRBD2,once,TRBV2,CASRGSSGVSNEQFF,TGTGCCAGCAGGGGTTCTAGCGGGGTAAGCAATGAGCAGTTCTTC
TRBJ1-4,.,.,TRBV28,CASSFFEKLFF,TGTGCCAGCAGTTTTTTTGAAAAACTGTTTTTT
TRBJ1-1,TRBD1,.,TRBV5-4,CATTIQGGGGTEAFF,TGTGCCACCACTATACAGGGGGGTGGGGGCACTGAAGCTTTCTTT
TRBJ2-7,TRBD2,.,TRBV11-2,CASGGGSYEQYF,TGTGCCAGCGGCGGGGGCTCCTACGAGCAGTACTTC
TRBJ2-5,TRBD1,.,TRBV30,CAWSRTGLGNFDETQYF,TGTGCCTGGAGCAGGACAGGATTGGGGAATTTTGACGAGACCCAGTACTTC
TRBJ2-5,.,.,TRBV9,CASRQMRRPSDQETQYF,TGTGCCAGCCGACAGATGAGACGCCCTAGCGACCAAGAGACCCAGTACTTC
TRBJ2-3,.,.,TRBV7-9,CASSLKGRSTDTQYF,TGTGCCAGCAGCTTAAAAGGGCGGAGCACAGATACGCAGTATTTT
TRBJ2-5,TRBD1,.,TRBV6-1,CASSAPTGDGGETQYF,TGTGCCAGCAGTGCCCCGACAGGGGATGGAGGAGAGACCCAGTACTTC